This TCR beta chain emerged from a study of blood T cell repertoires in COVID-19. On the study more broadly: The United States, Italy and Spain were the sources of the acute and convalescent COVID-19 samples.

In the study's own analysis: From reference gene primer amplification, estimates of nucleated cell counts were derived. Clones were read by immunoSEQ multiplex PCR, and TCRdb kept only the in-frame ones, dropping some. The D gene and trimming were derived from the DNA, and the V and J assignments and clone size from that table. Counted here are approximately 270,000 clones, under 90% occurring once; the ten biggest clones make up about 1.7%. The participants were between roughly 18 and 100 years old and came from roughly 25 US areas. Deletions cut 0 bases from V and 2 bases from J, with 10 bases between. Germline CDR1 is LGHNA and CDR2 is YSLEER. The CDR3 has 15 amino acids.

The receptor comes from a man aged 35 to 55 who had recovered from COVID-19. The V call is TRBV4-3, the J call TRBJ2-5; D possibly corresponds to TRBD1 (6 bases). Sequencing input: PBMCs or T cells enriched from blood (not recorded which). DNA of the CDR3: TGCGCCAGCAGCCAAGACTGGGGACAACAAGAGACCCAGTACTTC. Translation gives CASSQDWGQQETQYF.